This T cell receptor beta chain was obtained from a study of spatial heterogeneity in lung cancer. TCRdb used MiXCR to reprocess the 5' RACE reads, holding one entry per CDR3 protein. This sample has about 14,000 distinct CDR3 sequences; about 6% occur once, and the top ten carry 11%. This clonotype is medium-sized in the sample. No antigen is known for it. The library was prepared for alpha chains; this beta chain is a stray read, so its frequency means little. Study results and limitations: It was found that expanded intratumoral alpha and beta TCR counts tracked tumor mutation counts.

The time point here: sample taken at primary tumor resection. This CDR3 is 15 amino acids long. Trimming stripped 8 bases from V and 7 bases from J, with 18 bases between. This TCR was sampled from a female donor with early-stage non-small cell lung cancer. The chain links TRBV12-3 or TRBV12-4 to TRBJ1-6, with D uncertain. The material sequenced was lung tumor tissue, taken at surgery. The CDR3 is CASALLVGRNSPLHF. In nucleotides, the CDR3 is TGTGCCAGCGCCCTGTTGGTCGGACGAAATTCACCCCTCCACTTT.